A single sample gave rise to the 32 T cell receptor beta chains below, sequenced in a study of blood T cell repertoires in COVID-19. This table comes from immunoSEQ multiplex PCR, and its TCRdb copy is limited to in-frame clones, with some not included. The table lists 270,000 or so clones, more than 75% of them singletons. Sequencing used PBMCs or T cells enriched from blood (not recorded which). These receptors originate from a woman in her 40s with acute COVID-19.

This chain connects TRBV14 to TRBJ2-2; 8 positions match TRBD1. This CDR3 contains 13 residues. Germline trimming cut 5 bases from V and 4 bases from J; bases unmatched to any gene: 0. Germline-derived CDR1 and CDR2 are SGHDN and FVKESK. The CDR3 bases are TGTGCCAGCAGCGGACAGGGCACCGGGGAGCTGTTTTTT. This sequence encodes CASSGQGTGELFF.

The gene calls are TRBV7-9 and TRBJ2-7; D might be TRBD2 (7 bases). CDR1 and CDR2 from the germline V gene are SEHNR and FQNEAQ (reference sequence). The CDR3 extends over 16 amino acids. V was shortened by 5 bases and J by 7 bases, with 24 bases between the two germline ends. CDR3 nucleotides: TGTGCCAGCAGCAAGGGGGGGGGCGTAGGCTCCGTGGAGCAGTACTTC. It specifies CASSKGGGVGSVEQYF. Combining the CDR3 with reference TRBV7-9 and TRBJ2-7 gives the whole variable domain DTGVSQNPRHKITKRGQNVTFRCDPISEHNRLYWYRQTLGQGPEFLTYFQNEAQLEKSRLLSDRFSAERPKGSFSTLEIQRTEQGDSAMYLCASSKGGGVGSVEQYFGPGTRLTVT.

The V call is TRBV6-2 or TRBV6-3, the J call TRBJ1-6, with 8 bases lining up with TRBD1. CDR1 is MNHEY and CDR2 is SVGEGT in the germline V gene. The V segment lost 5 bases and the J segment 7 bases; nucleotides outside the gene matches: 4. This CDR3 has 14 residues. CDR3 loop: CASSVTGVNSPLHF. The CDR3 nucleotides read TGTGCCAGCAGTGTGACAGGGGTAAATTCACCCCTCCACTTT.

Here the CDR3 DNA reads TGTGCCAGCAGTTACCCCATCCACCCGGACAGGGGTTATGACTACGAGCAGTACTTC. Translated, it gives CASSYPIHPDRGYDYEQYF. The chain joins TRBV6-2 or TRBV6-3 to TRBJ2-7, with 9 nucleotides matching TRBD1. The length of the CDR3 is 19 residues. CDR1 is MNHEY, CDR2 SVGEGT, per germline. Trimming at V came to 2 bases and at J to 3 bases, leaving 17 bases not matched to a gene.

The chain employs TRBV7-9 and TRBJ1-1; no definite D call. Germline V gives CDR1 SEHNR, CDR2 FQNEAQ (reference sequence). The length of the CDR3 is 13 residues. Trimming removed 0 bases at V and 11 bases at J, with 13 bases between. The CDR3 nucleotides are TGTGCCAGCAGCTTAGCGGGCCTCCCTGGTGCTTTCTTT. This codes for CASSLAGLPGAFF.

This clone was counted many times. The chain employs TRBV7-6 and TRBJ2-1; 7 positions agree with TRBD2. The CDR3 contains 16 residues. V shed 4 bases, J shed 6 bases, and the junction held 12 bases outside the gene matches. Germline CDR1 reads SGHVS; CDR2 reads FNYEAQ. CDR3 protein: CASSSDGLVGVNEQFF. CDR3 DNA: TGTGCCAGCAGCTCCGACGGACTAGTCGGGGTCAATGAGCAGTTCTTC.

This chain uses TRBV9 with TRBJ1-6, with 7 bases lining up with TRBD1. The CDR3 has 14 residues. V was clipped by 3 bases and J by 8 bases; unmatched bases: 5. CDR1 SGDLS and CDR2 YYNGEE come from the germline V gene. The CDR3 coding sequence is TGTGCCAGCAGCGCCCGGGACAGCTATTCACCCCTCCACTTT. This gives the protein CASSARDSYSPLHF.

The CDR3 region has the DNA TGTGCCAGCTCGCAGCGGATCTCCTACGAGCAGTACTTC. As protein: CASSQRISYEQYF. J is TRBJ2-7 and V is TRBV2; weak D call: TRBD2 (5 bases). CDR1 SNHLY and CDR2 FYNNEI come from the germline V gene. Trimming took off 8 bases at V and 0 bases at J, with 11 bases between the two ends. The CDR3 runs to 13 residues.

This chain connects TRBV29-1 to TRBJ2-5; TRBD1 agrees at 7 bases. CDR1 and CDR2 from the germline V gene are SQVTM and ANQGSEA. V lost 8 bases, J lost 5 bases, and 17 bases stayed unmatched. The CDR3 covers 15 residues. CDR3 region: CSITIPGQRRETQYF. As DNA, the CDR3 is TGCAGCATTACAATTCCGGGACAGAGAAGGGAGACCCAGTACTTC.

The V and J genes are TRBV2 and TRBJ2-7, with TRBD2 as a possible D gene (5 bases). Germline V lookup: CDR1 SNHLY, CDR2 FYNNEI. The V end was cut by 7 bases, the J end by 6 bases, with 7 bases between. The CDR3 is 10 residues long. The CDR3 region has the DNA TGTGCCAGCAAACGGGGCGAGCAGTACTTC. Translation gives CASKRGEQYF.

The chain joins TRBV30 to TRBJ1-4; D unclear. The CDR3 is 12 amino acids. Germline CDR1 and CDR2: GTSNPN and SVGIG (reference sequence). V lost 3 bases and J lost 10, with 12 bases in between. CDR3 residues: CAWRRTVGKLFF. CDR3 bases: TGTGCCTGGAGACGAACGGTTGGAAAACTGTTTTTT.

The chain carries TRBV2 and TRBJ1-1; D is unresolved. The length of the CDR3 is 14 residues. V was cut by 2 bases and J by 2 bases, with 9 bases left in between. CDR1 is SNHLY and CDR2 is FYNNEI in the germline V gene. This CDR3 reads CASSEWSVNTEAFF. CDR3 in DNA: TGTGCCAGCAGTGAATGGTCAGTTAACACTGAAGCTTTCTTT.

As for this clone: At the DNA level, this CDR3 is encoded by other sequences in the same sample as well. The chain couples TRBV28 to TRBJ1-3; D is unclear. This CDR3 is 12 amino acids long. Trimming took off 3 bases at V and 4 bases at J, with 4 bases between the two ends. CDR1 and CDR2 from the germline V gene are MDHEN and SYDVKM. CDR3 residues: CASSFLGNTIYF. CDR3 bases: TGTGCCAGCAGTTTCCTCGGAAACACCATATATTTT.

V gene TRBV21-1 combines with J gene TRBJ2-1; the D call in the table, TRBD2, was not verified against the DNA. TRBV21-1 is listed as a pseudogene. The length of the CDR3 is 16 residues. In DNA, the CDR3 is TGTGCCAGCAGCAAGGGACTAGCGGGAGTCTACAATGAGCAGTTCTTC. Residues: CASSKGLAGVYNEQFF.

The chain carries TRBV11-2 and TRBJ1-5; no firm D call. Trimming pared 1 base from V and 0 bases from J, leaving 13 bases between. The CDR3 consists of 17 residues. In germline, CDR1 is SGHAT, CDR2 FQNNGV. The CDR3 region is CASSLGSGGYSNQPQHF. CDR3 nucleotides: TGTGCCAGCAGCTTAGGATCTGGAGGGTATAGCAATCAGCCCCAGCATTTT.

J is TRBJ2-1 and V is TRBV7-3; TRBD2 might be the D (5 bases). The CDR3 loop spans 16 amino acids. Germline V CDR1 and CDR2: SGHTA, FQGTGA. V gave up 1 base and J gave up 3 bases, with 13 bases separating them. The CDR3 loop reads CASSLIRGSLYNEQFF. CDR3 in DNA: TGTGCCAGCAGCTTAATCCGGGGATCCCTCTACAATGAGCAGTTCTTC.

The V and J genes are TRBV5-1 and TRBJ1-1, with D possibly matching TRBD1 (6 bases). The CDR3 has 13 amino acids. V was clipped by 2 bases and J by 4 bases, with 9 bases between them. Germline lookup yields CDR1 SGHRS and CDR2 YFSETQ. The CDR3 DNA is TGCGCCAGCAGCTTTGGGGACACCACTGAAGCTTTCTTT. Encoded protein: CASSFGDTTEAFF.

This chain uses TRBV11-2 with TRBJ2-3; 7 bases align to TRBD2. This CDR3 is built from 14 residues. V lost 0 bases to trimming and J lost 14 bases; unmatched junction nucleotides: 11. The germline gives CDR1 SGHAT, CDR2 FQNNGV. DNA of the CDR3: TGTGCCAGCAGCTTAGAGGGGGTTCCTGGGAGGGGGTATTTT. This encodes CASSLEGVPGRGYF.

The chain employs TRBV7-9 and TRBJ1-1; D is perhaps TRBD1 (6 bases). This CDR3 contains 14 residues. In germline, CDR1 is SEHNR, CDR2 FQNEAQ (reference sequence). V lost 3 bases and J lost 4, with 12 bases in between. The CDR3 coding sequence is TGTGCCAGCAGCTTTAACAGGGAGGGCACTGAAGCTTTCTTT. This gives the protein CASSFNREGTEAFF.

The V gene is TRBV29-1, the J gene TRBJ2-1; D is perhaps TRBD2 (5 bases). V was trimmed by 1 base and J by 2 bases, leaving 12 bases between them. Germline-derived CDR1 and CDR2 are SQVTM and ANQGSEA. The CDR3 is 15 amino acids. CDR3 in DNA: TGCAGCGTTGAAGGGAGGCAGAGCACCTACAATGAGCAGTTCTTC. Translation: CSVEGRQSTYNEQFF.

This chain joins TRBV12-3 or TRBV12-4 and TRBJ1-5; D is unclear. Trimming shortened V by 3 bases and J by 5 bases, and 8 bases separated the two germline ends. The CDR3 is 13 amino acids. CDR3 protein: CASSFNRDQPQHF. CDR3 in DNA: TGTGCCAGCAGTTTTAACAGAGATCAGCCCCAGCATTTT.

The chain carries TRBV24-1 and TRBJ2-1; TRBD1 aligns across 8 bases. Germline CDR1 and CDR2: KGHDR and SFDVKD. This CDR3 is built from 16 residues. V was clipped by 3 bases and J by 1 base; unmatched bases: 4. CDR3 region: CATSDLDRGSYNEQFF. For the CDR3, the DNA is TGTGCCACCAGTGATCTTGACAGGGGTTCCTACAATGAGCAGTTCTTC.

As regards this clone: This sample includes further DNA sequences coding for the same CDR3. The gene calls are TRBV30 and TRBJ1-5; tentative D call: TRBD1 (6 bases). Germline assignment: CDR1 GTSNPN and CDR2 SVGIG (reference sequence). V was trimmed by 3 bases and J by 2 bases, leaving 8 bases between them. This CDR3 is built from 13 residues. The CDR3 loop reads CAWSAGGNQPQHF. The CDR3 DNA sequence: TGTGCCTGGAGCGCAGGGGGCAATCAGCCCCAGCATTTT.

The V and J genes are TRBV2 and TRBJ2-3, with TRBD2 matching 14 bases. The CDR3 runs 17 residues. Germline loops: CDR1 SNHLY, CDR2 FYNNEI. V shed 6 bases, J shed 3 bases, and the junction held 8 bases outside the gene matches. The CDR3 sequence is CASRTGLAGAGTDTQYF. In DNA form, the CDR3 reads TGTGCCAGCAGGACGGGACTAGCGGGGGCAGGAACAGATACGCAGTATTTT.

The chain joins TRBV7-9 to TRBJ2-3; D remains ambiguous. The CDR3 contains 13 residues. The V gene's germline CDR1 is SEHNR and CDR2 FQNEAQ (reference sequence). V was trimmed by 5 bases and J by 3 bases, leaving 9 bases between them. The CDR3 DNA is TGTGCCAGCAGCCATTCTCAGACAGATACGCAGTATTTT. This codes for CASSHSQTDTQYF.

The rearrangement uses TRBV6-6 and TRBJ2-2; D possibly corresponds to TRBD1 (5 bases). Germline CDR1 MNHNY, CDR2 SVGAGI (reference sequence). CDR3 length: 16 amino acids. Between the trimmed V and J ends, which lost 2 bases and 3 bases, there was a span of 13 bases. The CDR3 protein is CASSYVAGKDTGELFF. The CDR3 nucleotides read TGTGCCAGCAGTTACGTGGCAGGGAAAGACACCGGGGAGCTGTTTTTT.

The V gene is TRBV5-5, the J gene TRBJ2-5; TRBD1 is a possible D gene (6 bases). Germline CDR1 SGHKS, CDR2 YYEKEE (reference sequence). The CDR3 contains 16 residues. The V gene lost 0 bases and the J gene lost 3 bases, with 15 bases spanning the gap. CDR3 DNA: TGTGCCAGCAGCTTGGGATGGGGCAGGGGAGAAGAGACCCAGTACTTC. The encoded protein is CASSLGWGRGEETQYF.

The V and J genes are TRBV7-3 and TRBJ2-3, with D tentatively TRBD1 (6 bases). The germline V gene encodes CDR1 SGHTA and CDR2 FQGTGA. This CDR3 has 15 amino acids. The V end was cut by 6 bases, the J end by 5 bases, with 18 bases between. This chain's CDR3 is CASSLLGTTQDTQYF. CDR3 nucleotides: TGTGCCAGCAGTTTACTGGGGACAACACAAGATACGCAGTATTTT.

The rearrangement joins TRBV5-1 to TRBJ2-1; TRBD2 aligns across 7 bases. V shed 3 bases and J 0 bases; nucleotides not matched to a gene: 3. This CDR3 region has 15 residues. CDR1 is SGHRS and CDR2 is YFSETQ in the germline V gene. The chain's CDR3 is CASSSTSVSYNEQFF. The DNA of the CDR3 is TGCGCCAGCAGCTCTACTAGCGTCTCCTACAATGAGCAGTTCTTC. The complete variable domain, with remaining parts taken from reference TRBV5-1 and TRBJ2-1, reads KAGVTQTPRYLIKTRGQQVTLSCSPISGHRSVSWYQQTPGQGLQFLFEYFSETQRNKGNFPGRFSGRQFSNSRSEMNVSTLELGDSALYLCASSSTSVSYNEQFFGPGTRLTVL.

J is TRBJ1-3 and V is TRBV7-9, with a tentative D call TRBD1 (6 bases). V was cut by 5 bases and J by 0 bases, with 11 bases left in between. CDR3 length: 15 amino acids. The germline V gene encodes CDR1 SEHNR and CDR2 FQNEAQ (reference sequence). The DNA of the CDR3 is TGTGCCAGCAGCCAACAGGGCAACTCTGGAAACACCATATATTTT. Its translation: CASSQQGNSGNTIYF.

This rearrangement joins TRBV11-2 to TRBJ1-6; D perhaps matches TRBD1 (6 bases). The CDR3 has 16 residues. Germline V gene sequence: CDR1 SGHAT, CDR2 FQNNGV. The germline V and J ends were trimmed by 6 bases and 7 bases, with 19 bases remaining between them. The CDR3 loop reads CASRRIGGETNSPLHF. The CDR3 region has the DNA TGTGCCAGCAGACGAATAGGGGGGGAGACCAATTCACCCCTCCACTTT.

The chain joins TRBV28 to TRBJ1-6, with TRBD1 as a possible D gene (6 bases). The CDR3 is 16 residues long. The V and J ends lost 3 bases and 10 bases respectively, with 19 bases between them. The germline gives CDR1 MDHEN, CDR2 SYDVKM. CDR3 region: CASSFFSAGGKSPLHF. The CDR3 DNA is TGTGCCAGCAGTTTTTTTTCGGCGGGGGGCAAATCACCCCTCCACTTT. The full variable domain, with the rest looked up from reference TRBV28 and TRBJ1-6, is DVKVTQSSRYLVKRTGEKVFLECVQDMDHENMFWYRQDPGLGLRLIYFSYDVKMKEKGDIPEGYSVSREKKERFSLILESASTNQTSMYLCASSFFSAGGKSPLHFGNGTRLTVT.